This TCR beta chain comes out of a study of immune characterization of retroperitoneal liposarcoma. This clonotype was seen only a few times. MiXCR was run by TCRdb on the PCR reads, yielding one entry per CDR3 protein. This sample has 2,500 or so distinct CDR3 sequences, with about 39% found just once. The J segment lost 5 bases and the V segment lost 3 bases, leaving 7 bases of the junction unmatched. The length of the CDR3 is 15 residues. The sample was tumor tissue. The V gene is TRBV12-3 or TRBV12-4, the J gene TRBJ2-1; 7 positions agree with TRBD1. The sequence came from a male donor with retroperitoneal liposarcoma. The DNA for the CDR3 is TGTGCCAGCAGTTTCTCGGGACAGATCCACAATGAGCAGTTCTTC. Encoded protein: CASSFSGQIHNEQFF.